What follows are 17 T cell receptor beta chains derived from one specimen sequenced in a study of blood T cells in healthy people across ages. Primed by a sample-barcoded 5' primer and a J-beta primer mix, a second PCR proceeded for 7 to 11 cycles. TCRdb redid the calling of the 5' RACE reads with MiXCR, one entry per CDR3 protein. Of 1,500,000 or so distinct CDR3 sequences listed, approximately 59% are singletons. Sequencing input: blood. Receptors originate from a man younger than 35 in good health.

V gene TRBV4-1 combines with J gene TRBJ2-7; unclear D gene. Germline assignment: CDR1 MGHRA and CDR2 YSYEKL. Trimming took off 1 base at V and 2 bases at J, with 9 bases between the two ends. This CDR3 comprises 14 residues. The CDR3: CASSQVYGTYEQYF. CDR3 in DNA: TGCGCCAGCAGCCAAGTCTACGGTACCTACGAGCAGTACTTC.

This clonotype has a single count. CDR3 bases: TGTGCCAGCTCACCTTTGACAGGGGTTAAACAAGAGACCCAGTACTTC. Translating gives CASSPLTGVKQETQYF. The chain combines TRBV18 with TRBJ2-5, with 8 bases fitting TRBD1. V shed 3 bases, J shed 2 bases, and the junction held 8 bases outside the gene matches. Germline V gene data show CDR1 as KGHSH and CDR2 as LQKENI. The CDR3 runs to 16 residues.

Note on this clonotype: A much larger clone lies one base from this, so it may be a read error. The V call is TRBV20-1, the J call TRBJ2-3; no firm D call. The CDR3 length is 14 residues. The germline V gene encodes CDR1 DFQATT and CDR2 SNEGSKA (reference sequence). This CDR3 is CSARAVLVSDSQYF. The CDR3 region has the DNA TGCAGTGCTAGAGCGGTCCTGGTTTCAGATTCGCAGTATTTT.

This clonotype was seen only a few times. The chain employs TRBV6-1 and TRBJ2-7, with unresolved D. The CDR3 has 15 residues. Germline values: CDR1 MNHNS, CDR2 SASEGT. Deletions cut 1 base from V and 3 bases from J, with 13 bases between. For the CDR3, the DNA is TGTGCCAGCAGTGAAGAGGCCAGAGTCCACTACGAGCAGTACTTC. Translated: CASSEEARVHYEQYF.

The chain carries TRBV12-3 or TRBV12-4 and TRBJ1-1; TRBD1 matches 7 bases. This CDR3 comprises 13 residues. V shed 6 bases and J 8 bases; nucleotides not matched to a gene: 9. The chain's CDR3 is CASRHRRTGEAFF. The CDR3 DNA is TGTGCCAGCAGGCACAGGCGGACAGGCGAAGCTTTCTTT.

V gene TRBV18 combines with J gene TRBJ1-1; no definite D call. Trimming took 5 bases from V and 6 from J, leaving 16 bases between them. CDR1 and CDR2 from the germline V gene are KGHSH and LQKENI. This CDR3 comprises 14 residues. CDR3 sequence reads: CASSAGSPGAEAFF. DNA of the CDR3: TGTGCCAGCTCAGCAGGATCGCCGGGAGCTGAAGCTTTCTTT.

This clonotype was observed a handful of times. V and J are TRBV24-1 and TRBJ1-2; D not resolved. This CDR3 is 17 amino acids long. Trimming took 5 bases from V and 3 from J, leaving 21 bases between them. Germline CDR1 reads KGHDR; CDR2 reads SFDVKD. DNA of the CDR3: TGTGCCACCAGTGGCCGATCTCGGCTGGGAACCCACTATGGCTACACCTTC. Translation gives CATSGRSRLGTHYGYTF.

V usage is TRBV6-1 and J usage is TRBJ1-4, with D hard to call. This CDR3 spans 14 amino acids. V gave up 3 bases and J gave up 14 bases, with 19 bases separating them. Per germline, CDR1 MNHNS and CDR2 SASEGT. The CDR3 DNA sequence: TGTGCCAGCAGTGATTGGAACCGAGGGAGTAATCTGTTTTTT. Translation gives CASSDWNRGSNLFF.

DNA for the CDR3: TGCGCCAGCAGCTTGGGTCCGGGAGCGGGAGAGCCCTACGAGCAGTACTTC. Its translation: CASSLGPGAGEPYEQYF. This sequence joins TRBV5-1 and TRBJ2-7; 8 nucleotides line up with TRBD2. CDR3 size: 17 residues. Germline V gene data show CDR1 as SGHRS and CDR2 as YFSETQ. J gave up 2 bases and V 0 bases, and 10 bases lay outside the gene matches.

This clonotype has a handful of counts. CDR3 bases: TGTGCCAGCAGCCCAGCAGGGGGTAACTATGGCTACACCTTC. Translating it yields CASSPAGGNYGYTF. V gene TRBV7-2 combines with J gene TRBJ1-2; TRBD1 agrees at 7 bases. Germline CDR1 SGHTA, CDR2 FQGNSA. The CDR3 has 14 residues. Trimming cost V 5 bases and J 1 base; bases outside gene matches: 4. Supplemented by reference TRBV7-2 and TRBJ1-2, the full variable domain reads GAGVSQSPSNKVTEKGKDVELRCDPISGHTALYWYRQSLGQGLEFLIYFQGNSAPDKSGLPSDRFSAERTGGSVSTLTIQRTQQEDSAVYLCASSPAGGNYGYTFGSGTRLTVV.

CDR3 in DNA: TGCGCCAGCAGCCAAGATGGAAGGCAGCGGGCCAAAAACATTCAGTACTTC. Protein: CASSQDGRQRAKNIQYF. The V gene is TRBV4-3, the J gene TRBJ2-4; D possibly corresponds to TRBD2 (5 bases). CDR1 and CDR2 (germline): LGHNA, YSLEER. This CDR3 contains 17 residues. With 0 bases removed from V and 1 base from J, the gap between germline ends came to 13 bases.

As to this clonotype: The junction differs from germline at one of its ends, possibly a read error. This rearrangement joins TRBV7-2 to TRBJ2-3; the match to TRBD1 covers 7 bases. The CDR3 is 15 amino acids. CDR1 and CDR2 from the germline V gene are SGHTA and FQGNSA. CDR3 protein: CASSFPPGWTGTQYF. For the CDR3, the DNA is TGTGCCAGCAGCTTCCCTCCTGGGTGGACAGGTACGCAGTATTTT.

The V gene is TRBV12-3 or TRBV12-4, the J gene TRBJ2-7, with D possibly matching TRBD1 (6 bases). The germline V and J ends were trimmed by 6 bases and 5 bases, with 14 bases remaining between them. CDR3 length: 13 residues. Here the CDR3 reads CASRRTGSDEQYF. CDR3 DNA: TGTGCCAGCAGGCGAACAGGGTCAGACGAGCAGTACTTC.

The V call is TRBV6-5, the J call TRBJ2-5, with D possibly being TRBD2 (6 bases). Trimming stripped 6 bases from V and 13 bases from J, with 27 bases between. Germline assignment: CDR1 MNHEY and CDR2 SVGAGI. The CDR3 is 15 amino acids. The CDR3 region is CASSPLGRDSYERYF. CDR3 DNA: TGTGCCAGCAGCCCGTTGGGACGGGACTCCTACGAGCGGTACTTC.

This clonotype was picked up one time. The gene calls are TRBV12-3 or TRBV12-4 and TRBJ2-4, with a weak D call TRBD2 (6 bases). The J call is in doubt because the DNA end fits TRBJ2-7 better. The CDR3 runs 14 residues. The CDR3 DNA is TGTGCCAGCAGGCCCATAGCGGCTTACTACGAGCAGTACTTC. This codes for CASRPIAAYYEQYF.

This sequence joins TRBV4-3 and TRBJ2-5, with D maybe TRBD1 (6 bases). Deletions cut 1 base from V and 3 bases from J, with 12 bases between. This CDR3 has 15 amino acids. Germline V gene data show CDR1 as LGHNA and CDR2 as YSLEER. The CDR3 region has the DNA TGCGCCAGCAGCCAAGCTATGGCAGGGGAAGAGACCCAGTACTTC. Translated: CASSQAMAGEETQYF.

The chain combines TRBV9 with TRBJ1-1, with TRBD1 identical over 10 bases. Germline V lookup: CDR1 SGDLS, CDR2 YYNGEE. The CDR3 loop spans 15 amino acids. The junction had 8 bases not matched to a gene; V was cut back by 4 bases and J by 5 bases. The CDR3, as DNA: TGTGCCAGCAGCCCCCGGGACAGGGGTGGGACTGAAGCTTTCTTT. Its protein is CASSPRDRGGTEAFF.